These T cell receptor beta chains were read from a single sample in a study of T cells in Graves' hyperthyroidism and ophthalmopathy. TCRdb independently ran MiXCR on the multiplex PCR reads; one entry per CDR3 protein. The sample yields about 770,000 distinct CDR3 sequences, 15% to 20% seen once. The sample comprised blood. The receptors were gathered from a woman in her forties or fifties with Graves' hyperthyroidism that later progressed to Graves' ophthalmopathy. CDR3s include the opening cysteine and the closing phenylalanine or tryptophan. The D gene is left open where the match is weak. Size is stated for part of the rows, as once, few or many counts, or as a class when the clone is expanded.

TGTGCCAGCGAGGGCAGGCGAAACAATGAGCAGTTCTTC,CASEGRRNNEQFF,TRBJ2-1,few,TRBV12-3/TRBV12-4,NA
TGCGCCAGCAGCTTGACCAGAGGGGAAGAGGGCTACACCTTC,CASSLTRGEEGYTF,TRBJ1-2,NA,TRBV5-1,NA
TGCAGTGCTAGAATGGGGCCGGGCGAGCAGTACTTC,CSARMGPGEQYF,TRBJ2-7,many,TRBV20-1,NA
TGTGCCAGCAGCCTTCAACCCGGGCAGGGTGGCACCGGGGAGCTGTTTTTT,CASSLQPGQGGTGELFF,TRBJ2-2,many,TRBV12-3/TRBV12-4,NA
TGTGCCAGCAGTGACCTCCGGAGCTCCTATAATTCACCCCTCCACTTT,CASSDLRSSYNSPLHF,TRBJ1-6,NA,TRBV12-3/TRBV12-4,NA
TGTGCCAGCACCGAAGATCGGGTAGTAGGCTACACCTTC,CASTEDRVVGYTF,TRBJ1-2,many,TRBV2,NA
TGTGCCATCAGCCCCGGGGTGGGAGCGGTTCAGCCCCAGCATTTT,CAISPGVGAVQPQHF,TRBJ1-5,NA,TRBV10-3,NA
TGTGCCAGTAGCCCGGGGGACTTCGACTATGGCTACACCTTC,CASSPGDFDYGYTF,TRBJ1-2,NA,TRBV19,NA
TGTGCCAGTAGTACTTGGCCCAGGGAGCCCCAGCATTTT,CASSTWPREPQHF,TRBJ1-5,NA,TRBV19,NA
TGCGCCTGCAGCAGGTACGGGACGGATTCCTACGAGCAGTACTTC,CACSRYGTDSYEQYF,TRBJ2-7,NA,TRBV5-1,NA
TGTGCCACCAGCAGAGATGGGGGTAGCACAGATACGCAGTATTTT,CATSRDGGSTDTQYF,TRBJ2-3,many,TRBV15,NA
TGCGCCAGCAGCTTGGGGGGGTCGGCGGGTCATCAGCCCCAGCATTTT,CASSLGGSAGHQPQHF,TRBJ1-5,few,TRBV5-1,NA
TGCGCCAGCAGCTTGGGCTTGGGGGTAGGGGCGTCTAATGAGCAGTTCTTC,CASSLGLGVGASNEQFF,TRBJ2-1,many,TRBV5-1,NA
TGCAGTGCTAGGGGCAAACGGAGCAATCAGCCCCAGCATTTT,CSARGKRSNQPQHF,TRBJ1-5,many,TRBV20-1,NA
TGCGCCAGCTGGGACGGACAGGGGTACGAGCAGTACTTC,CASWDGQGYEQYF,TRBJ2-7,few,TRBV4-1,TRBD1
TGTGCCAGCATAGAAGCGGGGACCGGCAATGAGCAGTTCTTC,CASIEAGTGNEQFF,TRBJ2-1,many,TRBV12-3/TRBV12-4,TRBD2
TGCAGCGTTGCGCTCGGATACGAGCAGTACTTC,CSVALGYEQYF,TRBJ2-7,NA,TRBV29-1,NA
TGCAGTGCTAGAGCCCGCAGGATCTATAGCAATCAGCCCCAGCATTTT,CSARARRIYSNQPQHF,TRBJ1-5,NA,TRBV20-1,NA
TGTGCCAGCTCACCACGGCAGATGAACACTGAAGCTTTCTTT,CASSPRQMNTEAFF,TRBJ1-1,many,TRBV18,NA
TGTGCCAGCAGTGAAACCCAGACAGGATCCTCACCCCTCCACTTT,CASSETQTGSSPLHF,TRBJ1-6,few,TRBV6-1,NA
TGTGCCAGTAGCCCCGACCGGGACAGCCAGCAGTACTTC,CASSPDRDSQQYF,TRBJ2-7,few,TRBV19,TRBD1
TGTGCCAGCAGTTTATATGGACAGGGGTCAGCCTACGAGCAGTACTTC,CASSLYGQGSAYEQYF,TRBJ2-7,few,TRBV27,TRBD1
TGTGCCAGCAGCGTACACCGGGACAGTTTTGCTTTCTTT,CASSVHRDSFAFF,TRBJ1-1,few,TRBV9,TRBD1
TGTGCCAGCAGTCCACTCGGGGCGGGGGGGAACACTGAAGCTTTCTTT,CASSPLGAGGNTEAFF,TRBJ1-1,many,TRBV27,NA
TGTGCCAGCTCACGACAGGGCTTGCACACTGAAGCTTTCTTT,CASSRQGLHTEAFF,TRBJ1-1,few,TRBV18,TRBD1
TGTGCCAGCAGCCAAGATCGGGGTGGGGTCGAGCAGTTCTTC,CASSQDRGGVEQFF,TRBJ2-1,few,TRBV4-2,NA
TGTGCCACCAGCAGAGATCTTGGCAGGGGGCGCGAGCCCCAGCATTTT,CATSRDLGRGREPQHF,TRBJ1-5,few,TRBV15,TRBD1
TGTGCCAGCAGTTACTCGACTCCGGGAGAGCAGTACTTC,CASSYSTPGEQYF,TRBJ2-7,NA,TRBV6-2/TRBV6-3,NA
TGTGCCAGCACGCCTGTCCAGGGTAGCCACGAGCAGTACTTC,CASTPVQGSHEQYF,TRBJ2-7,many,TRBV14,NA
TGTGCCAGCAGCCACCTCGGGGGTGGTGTAGGCTACACCTTC,CASSHLGGGVGYTF,TRBJ1-2,NA,TRBV3-1,NA
TGCAGTGTGGTGGAGGGGCCGGGACAGCCCCAGCATTTT,CSVVEGPGQPQHF,TRBJ1-5,many,TRBV20-1,NA
TGTGCCAGCAGGGACAGGGCGGCGACTGAAGCTTTCTTT,CASRDRAATEAFF,TRBJ1-1,few,TRBV6-1,TRBD1
TGTGCCAGCAGCCCTAGTCACAGGCGGATCCATGGCTACACCTTC,CASSPSHRRIHGYTF,TRBJ1-2,NA,TRBV9,NA
TGTGCCAGCAGTTCCTCTGAGGGACTTAACACTGAAGCTTTCTTT,CASSSSEGLNTEAFF,TRBJ1-1,many,TRBV6-1,NA
TGTGCCAGCAGTGAGGAGCCAGTGCTGGAGACCCAGTACTTC,CASSEEPVLETQYF,TRBJ2-5,many,TRBV2,NA
TGTGCCATCAGTGAGTCGAGGGGGGGCAATGAAAAACTGTTTTTT,CAISESRGGNEKLFF,TRBJ1-4,few,TRBV10-3,NA
TGTGCCAGCAGTTTATCGGGCCGCGGTTACTATGGCTACACCTTC,CASSLSGRGYYGYTF,TRBJ1-2,many,TRBV28,NA
TGTGCCAGCAGTTTAAATGCCGGGACAGAACCCAATCAGCCCCAGCATTTT,CASSLNAGTEPNQPQHF,TRBJ1-5,NA,TRBV12-3/TRBV12-4,TRBD1
TGCACCGGTCAGGGGGCATCTAATGAAAAACTGTTTTTT,CTGQGASNEKLFF,TRBJ1-4,NA,TRBV20-1,TRBD1
TGCGCCAGCAGCTTGAAAGGCAGGGGTGATTCACCCCTCCACTTT,CASSLKGRGDSPLHF,TRBJ1-6,NA,TRBV5-1,NA
TGTGCCAGCAGCCCCGTAGGGAGCACAGATACGCAGTATTTT,CASSPVGSTDTQYF,TRBJ2-3,many,TRBV4-2,NA
TGCAGTGCTAGCTTGTGGGATTATAGCAATCAGCCCCAGCATTTT,CSASLWDYSNQPQHF,TRBJ1-5,few,TRBV20-1,NA
TGTGCCAGCAGTGTCAGGGACCCAGATACGCAGTATTTT,CASSVRDPDTQYF,TRBJ2-3,many,TRBV2,NA
TGCAGTGCTGACAGAAACAGGAACACTGAAGCTTTCTTT,CSADRNRNTEAFF,TRBJ1-1,few,TRBV20-1,NA
TGCAGTGCTAGAAGGTCTAGCGGGGGGGCGTTTGAGGATACGCAGTATTTT,CSARRSSGGAFEDTQYF,TRBJ2-3,NA,TRBV20-1,TRBD2